Listed below are T cell receptor beta chains from one sample, sequenced in a study of blood T cell repertoires in COVID-19. TCRdb keeps only in-frame clones here, not all; method: immunoSEQ multiplex PCR. The sample includes 80,000 to 95,000 clones, approximately 80% of them seen just once. Sample: peripheral blood. The origin of the receptors is an elderly man with acute or convalescent COVID-19. The CDR3 runs from the conserved cysteine through the conserved F or W. Fields, in order: D gene, V gene, clone size, J gene, CDR3 protein, CDR3 DNA. D genes are given only for firm matches. Where a row states a size, it is once, few, many or the class of an expanded clone; other rows omit it.

D: TRBD1; V: TRBV7-8; size: .; J: TRBJ1-2; CDR3: CASSLAGTGTSADGYTF; DNA: TGTGCCAGCAGCTTAGCAGGGACAGGGACCAGCGCGGATGGCTACACCTTC
D: TRBD1; V: TRBV18; size: .; J: TRBJ1-4; CDR3: CASSQGAPFEKLFF; DNA: TGTGCCAGCTCTCAGGGGGCGCCGTTTGAAAAACTGTTTTTT
D: .; V: TRBV5-4; size: .; J: TRBJ2-1; CDR3: CASSLAKGEEQFF; DNA: TGTGCCAGCAGCCTGGCAAAGGGGGAAGAGCAGTTCTTC
D: TRBD1; V: TRBV7-8; size: .; J: TRBJ1-5; CDR3: CASSPRGRGPSNQPQHF; DNA: TGTGCCAGCAGCCCCCGGGGCAGGGGGCCGAGCAATCAGCCCCAGCATTTT
D: .; V: TRBV18; size: .; J: TRBJ1-1; CDR3: CASSPGFPSPEAFF; DNA: TGTGCCAGCTCCCCGGGATTCCCAAGCCCTGAAGCTTTCTTT
D: TRBD2; V: TRBV12-3/TRBV12-4; size: .; J: TRBJ2-3; CDR3: CASTSVLTDTQYF; DNA: TGTGCCAGTACTAGCGTCCTCACAGATACGCAGTATTTT
D: .; V: TRBV14; size: many; J: TRBJ2-7; CDR3: CASSREGVFRYEQYF; DNA: TGTGCCAGCAGCCGGGAGGGGGTTTTTCGATACGAGCAGTACTTC
D: TRBD1; V: TRBV16; size: .; J: TRBJ1-2; CDR3: CASSQEATGQGHGYTF; DNA: TGTGCCAGCAGCCAAGAAGCAACCGGACAGGGTCATGGCTACACCTTC
D: TRBD1; V: TRBV2; size: few; J: TRBJ1-6; CDR3: CASSKEGQVNSPLHF; DNA: TGTGCCAGCAGTAAAGAGGGACAGGTTAATTCACCCCTCCACTTT
D: .; V: TRBV7-3; size: .; J: TRBJ1-1; CDR3: CASSLTGHNTEAFF; DNA: TGTGCCAGCAGCTTAACGGGACATAACACTGAAGCTTTCTTT
D: TRBD2; V: TRBV29-1; size: .; J: TRBJ2-7; CDR3: CSVEDRGRIPYEQYF; DNA: TGCAGCGTTGAAGATCGCGGGAGGATCCCCTACGAGCAGTACTTC
D: TRBD1; V: TRBV5-1; size: .; J: TRBJ1-5; CDR3: CASSLAQGAQPQHF; DNA: TGCGCCAGCAGCTTGGCTCAGGGGGCTCAGCCCCAGCATTTT
D: TRBD1; V: TRBV2; size: .; J: TRBJ1-2; CDR3: CASTTGTGGRVGYGYTF; DNA: TGTGCCAGCACCACCGGGACAGGGGGCAGAGTGGGCTATGGCTACACCTTC
D: .; V: TRBV28; size: .; J: TRBJ1-6; CDR3: CASRLPAGRETVYNSPLHF; DNA: TGTGCCAGCAGACTACCTGCAGGGCGAGAAACGGTGTATAATTCACCCCTCCACTTT
D: TRBD2; V: TRBV7-3; size: .; J: TRBJ2-1; CDR3: CASSLQIAGGNEQFF; DNA: TGTGCCAGCAGCTTACAAATAGCGGGGGGCAATGAGCAGTTCTTC
D: TRBD1; V: TRBV27; size: .; J: TRBJ2-7; CDR3: CASSFRASGIGVGQPYEQYF; DNA: TGTGCCAGCAGTTTTAGGGCCTCGGGGATCGGTGTGGGACAGCCCTACGAGCAGTACTTC
D: .; V: TRBV28; size: .; J: TRBJ1-2; CDR3: CASRLSGYGYTF; DNA: TGTGCCAGCAGGCTCTCAGGCTATGGCTACACCTTC
D: TRBD1; V: TRBV7-2; size: .; J: TRBJ1-5; CDR3: CASRQGGGSNQPQHF; DNA: TGTGCCAGCAGACAGGGGGGGGGAAGCAATCAGCCCCAGCATTTT
D: TRBD1; V: TRBV6-1; size: .; J: TRBJ2-1; CDR3: CASSVPQGRGSYNEQFF; DNA: TGTGCCAGCAGTGTCCCTCAGGGCAGGGGGTCCTACAATGAGCAGTTCTTC
D: .; V: TRBV19; size: .; J: TRBJ2-7; CDR3: CASSIAQTGRYDEQYF; DNA: TGTGCCAGTAGTATAGCCCAGACAGGGAGGTACGACGAGCAGTACTTC
D: .; V: TRBV18; size: .; J: TRBJ1-5; CDR3: CASSRTWDSGSNQPQHF; DNA: TGTGCCAGCTCACGTACGTGGGACTCGGGAAGCAATCAGCCCCAGCATTTT
D: TRBD2; V: TRBV9; size: .; J: TRBJ2-1; CDR3: CASSVESGGPYEQFF; DNA: TGTGCCAGCAGCGTAGAATCGGGAGGGCCCTATGAGCAGTTCTTC
D: .; V: TRBV5-1; size: .; J: TRBJ2-1; CDR3: CASSLVGTSYNEQFF; DNA: TGCGCCAGCAGCTTGGTTGGGACTTCCTACAATGAGCAGTTCTTC